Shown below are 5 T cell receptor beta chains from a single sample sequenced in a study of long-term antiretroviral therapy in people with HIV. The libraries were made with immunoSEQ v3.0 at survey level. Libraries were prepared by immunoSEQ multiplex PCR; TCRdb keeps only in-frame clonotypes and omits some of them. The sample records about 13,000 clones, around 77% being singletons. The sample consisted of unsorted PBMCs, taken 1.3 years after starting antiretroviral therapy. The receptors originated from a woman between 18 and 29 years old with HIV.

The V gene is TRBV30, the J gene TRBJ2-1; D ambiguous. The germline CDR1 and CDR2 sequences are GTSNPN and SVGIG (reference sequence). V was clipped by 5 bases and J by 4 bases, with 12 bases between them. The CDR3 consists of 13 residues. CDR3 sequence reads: CAWGSAVYNEQFF. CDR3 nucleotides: TGTGCCTGGGGGTCGGCGGTATACAATGAGCAGTTCTTC.

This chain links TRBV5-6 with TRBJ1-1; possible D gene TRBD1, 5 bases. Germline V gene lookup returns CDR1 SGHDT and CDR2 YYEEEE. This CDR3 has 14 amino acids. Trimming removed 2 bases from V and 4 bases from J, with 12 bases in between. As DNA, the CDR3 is TGTGCCAGCAGCTTTGGTCTGGGGCTCACTGAAGCTTTCTTT. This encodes CASSFGLGLTEAFF.

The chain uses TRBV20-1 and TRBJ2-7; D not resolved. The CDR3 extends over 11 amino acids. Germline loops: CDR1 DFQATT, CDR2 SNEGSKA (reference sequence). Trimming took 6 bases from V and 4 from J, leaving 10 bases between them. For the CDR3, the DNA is TGCAGTGCCAGGCCGAGTTACGAGCAGTACTTC. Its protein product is CSARPSYEQYF.

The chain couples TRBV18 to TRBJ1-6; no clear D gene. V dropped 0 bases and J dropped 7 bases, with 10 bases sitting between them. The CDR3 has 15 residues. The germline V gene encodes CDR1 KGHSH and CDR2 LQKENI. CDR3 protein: CASSPPLGENSPLHF. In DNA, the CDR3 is TGTGCCAGCTCACCACCGTTGGGAGAGAATTCACCCCTCCACTTT.

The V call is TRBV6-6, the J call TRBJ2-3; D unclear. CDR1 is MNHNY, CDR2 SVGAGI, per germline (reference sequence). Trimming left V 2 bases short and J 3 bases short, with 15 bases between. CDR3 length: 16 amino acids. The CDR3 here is CASSYPSPLTTDTQYF. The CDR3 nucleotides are TGTGCCAGCAGTTACCCTTCCCCCTTAACGACAGATACGCAGTATTTT.